The 5 T cell receptor beta chains presented below share a single source sample, sequenced in a study of CD8 T cells in ankylosing spondylitis. TCRdb re-called the 5' RACE reads through MiXCR, storing one row per CDR3 protein. The sample shows more than 500,000 distinct CDR3 sequences, roughly 5.2% of them seen only once. General study results and limits: There was a TCR beta motif, made of several highly homologous variants, that appeared characteristic of ankylosing spondylitis blood.

Their cognate antigens are unknown. Sequences were obtained from blood, either unsorted or a sorted T cell fraction (not recorded which). The receptor source for this set is a male donor with ankylosing spondylitis.

V gene TRBV4-1 combines with J gene TRBJ2-2, with TRBD2 matching over 11 bases. Germline assignment: CDR1 MGHRA and CDR2 YSYEKL. The CDR3 has 16 amino acids. J lost 6 bases, V lost 5 bases, and 8 bases had no gene match. This chain's CDR3 is CASSYLAGGLPGELFF. The CDR3 bases are TGCGCCAGCAGCTACTTAGCGGGGGGGCTCCCCGGGGAGCTGTTTTTT.

This clonotype was observed many times. V usage is TRBV5-1 and J usage is TRBJ1-2; tentative D call: TRBD1 (6 bases). The CDR3 sequence is 13 residues long. V lost 3 bases and J 4 bases, leaving 10 bases between the germline ends. Germline lookup yields CDR1 SGHRS and CDR2 YFSETQ. CDR3 sequence: CASSWGHPYGYTF. The CDR3 coding sequence is TGCGCCAGCAGCTGGGGACACCCCTATGGCTACACCTTC.

This clonotype was detected only a few times. This chain uses TRBV25-1 with TRBJ2-5; D unresolved. Per the germline V gene, CDR1 is MGHDK and CDR2 is SYGVNS. V dropped 6 bases and J dropped 7 bases, with 6 bases sitting between them. This CDR3 is 10 amino acids long. The CDR3 coding sequence is TGTGCCAGCAGAAGTGGGACCCAGTACTTC. Translating it yields CASRSGTQYF. The full variable domain, rest sourced from reference TRBV25-1 and TRBJ2-5, is EADIYQTPRYLVIGTGKKITLECSQTMGHDKMYWYQQDPGMELHLIHYSYGVNSTEKGDLSSESTVSRIRTEHFPLTLESARPSHTSQYLCASRSGTQYFGPGTRLLVL.

At least ten counts were recorded for this clonotype. J is TRBJ1-2 and V is TRBV7-9, with a tentative D call TRBD1 (5 bases). The V gene lost 5 bases and the J gene lost 7 bases, with 14 bases spanning the gap. CDR3 length: 13 amino acids. The germline V gene encodes CDR1 SEHNR and CDR2 FQNEAQ (reference sequence). The CDR3: CASSPEGLGGYTF. CDR3 nucleotides: TGTGCCAGCAGCCCTGAGGGGCTTGGTGGCTACACCTTC.

This clonotype was seen at least ten times. The chain carries TRBV7-2 and TRBJ1-6; 12 bases agree with TRBD1. V trimming: 5 bases; J trimming: 11 bases; junction bases outside the gene matches: 7. In germline, CDR1 is SGHTA, CDR2 FQGNSA. The CDR3 has 15 amino acids. The CDR3 loop is CASSHGDRGRAPLHF. The CDR3 nucleotides are TGTGCCAGCAGCCACGGGGACAGGGGGCGGGCACCCCTCCACTTT.